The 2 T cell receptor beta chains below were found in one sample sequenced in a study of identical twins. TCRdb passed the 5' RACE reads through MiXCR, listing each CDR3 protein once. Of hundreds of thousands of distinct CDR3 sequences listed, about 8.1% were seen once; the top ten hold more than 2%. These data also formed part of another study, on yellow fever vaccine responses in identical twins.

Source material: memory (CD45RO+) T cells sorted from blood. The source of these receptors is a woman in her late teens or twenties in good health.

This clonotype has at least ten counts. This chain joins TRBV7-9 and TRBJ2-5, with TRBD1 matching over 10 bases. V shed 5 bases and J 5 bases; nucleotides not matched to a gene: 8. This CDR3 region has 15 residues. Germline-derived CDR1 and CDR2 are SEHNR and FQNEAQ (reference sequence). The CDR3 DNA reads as TGTGCCAGCAGCCGGGGACAGGGGAGAATTGAGACCCAGTACTTC. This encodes CASSRGQGRIETQYF.

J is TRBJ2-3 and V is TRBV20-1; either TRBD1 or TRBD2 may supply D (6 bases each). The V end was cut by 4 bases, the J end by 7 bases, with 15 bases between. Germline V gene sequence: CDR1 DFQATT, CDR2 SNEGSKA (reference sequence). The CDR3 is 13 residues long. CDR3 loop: CSATEGVLNTQYF. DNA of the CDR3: TGCAGTGCTACGGAGGGGGTACTGAATACGCAGTATTTT.